The entry below gives a single TCR beta chain sequence along with its context. The antigen remains undetermined. The CDR3 length is 13 residues. From germline, CDR1 is MNHNS and CDR2 SASEGT. The V end lost 4 bases, the J end lost 9 bases, and 15 bases lay between the germline ends. Isolated RNA was reverse transcribed in full, so expressed TCRB transcripts were sequenced. Assay: immunoSEQ multiplex PCR; the TCRdb copy retains only in-frame clones and omits some. The sample holds 300,000 to 400,000 clones, 8% to 10% seen once. The sample is drawn from a study of beta chain features in type 1 diabetes. Overall study results and limits: All four CD4+ subsets from Type 1 diabetes patients carried moderately but significantly shorter TCRB CDR3s.

This clonotype originated in a man aged 25-45 years with type 1 diabetes. Sequenced material: central memory CD4+ T cells from blood. J is TRBJ1-1 and V is TRBV6-1; D might be TRBD1 (5 bases). In nucleotides, the CDR3 is TGTGCCAGCAGTGTGGGGGTACTGAAGAAAGCTTTCTTT. This codes for CASSVGVLKKAFF.